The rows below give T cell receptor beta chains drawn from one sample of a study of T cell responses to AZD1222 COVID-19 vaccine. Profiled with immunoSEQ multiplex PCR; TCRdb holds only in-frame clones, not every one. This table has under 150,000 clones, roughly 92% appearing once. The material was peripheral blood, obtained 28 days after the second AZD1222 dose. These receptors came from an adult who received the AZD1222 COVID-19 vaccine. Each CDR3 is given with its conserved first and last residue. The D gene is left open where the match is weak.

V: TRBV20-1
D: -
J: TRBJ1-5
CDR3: CSASDGPRGNQPQHF

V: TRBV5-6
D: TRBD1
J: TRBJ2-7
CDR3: CASSQGVLGLVSYEQYF

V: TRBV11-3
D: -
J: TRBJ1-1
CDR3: CASRGGVDTEAFF

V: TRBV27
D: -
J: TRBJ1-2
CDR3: CASSPGNYGYTF

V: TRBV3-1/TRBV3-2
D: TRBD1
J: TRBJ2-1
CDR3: CASSPPGQGSYNEQFF

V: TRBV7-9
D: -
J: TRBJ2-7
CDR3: CASSSPEASSYEQYF

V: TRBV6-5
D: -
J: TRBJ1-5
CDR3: CASSIRAGSNQPQHF

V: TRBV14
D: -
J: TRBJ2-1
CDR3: CASATLLAINEQFF

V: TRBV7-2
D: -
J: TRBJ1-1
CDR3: CASRKDGNTEAFF

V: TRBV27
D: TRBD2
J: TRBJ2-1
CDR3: CASRQLAGGNEQFF

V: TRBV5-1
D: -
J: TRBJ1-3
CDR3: CASSLGTGNTIYF

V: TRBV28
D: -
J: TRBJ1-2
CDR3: CASTLGGYGYTF

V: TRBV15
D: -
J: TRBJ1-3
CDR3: CATSRGGAGNTIYF

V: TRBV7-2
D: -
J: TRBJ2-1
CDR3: CASSKIQGNEQFF

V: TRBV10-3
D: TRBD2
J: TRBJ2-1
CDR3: CAISESVTSGDNEQFF

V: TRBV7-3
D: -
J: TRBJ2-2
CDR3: CASSLMSGELFF

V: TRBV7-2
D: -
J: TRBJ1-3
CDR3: CASSPGTTGNTIYF

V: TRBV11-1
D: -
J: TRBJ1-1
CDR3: CASSISNTEAFF

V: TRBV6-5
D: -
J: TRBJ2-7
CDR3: CASSYSRRGYEQYF

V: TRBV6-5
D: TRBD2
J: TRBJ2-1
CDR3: CASRGGNSPGNEQFF

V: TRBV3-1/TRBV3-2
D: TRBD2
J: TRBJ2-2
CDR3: CASSQDRGRGTGELFF

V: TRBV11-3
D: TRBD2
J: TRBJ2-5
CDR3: CASSRRLGLAGEETQYF

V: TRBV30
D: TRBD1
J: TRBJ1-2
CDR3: CAWSVHRGLNYGYTF

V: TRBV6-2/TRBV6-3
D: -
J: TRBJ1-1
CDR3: CASSPPKGMNTEAFF

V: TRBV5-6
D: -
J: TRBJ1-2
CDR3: CASSIGQYGYTF

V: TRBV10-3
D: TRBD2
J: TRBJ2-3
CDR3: CAISESKRGGPLDTQYF

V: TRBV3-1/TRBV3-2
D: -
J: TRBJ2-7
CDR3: CASSQLGGFDEQYF

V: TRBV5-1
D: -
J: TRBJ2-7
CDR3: CASKLNYEQYF

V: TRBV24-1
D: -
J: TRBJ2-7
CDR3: CATSERGAASYEQYF

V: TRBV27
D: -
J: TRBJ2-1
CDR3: CASRLQKDVLGGGINNEQFF

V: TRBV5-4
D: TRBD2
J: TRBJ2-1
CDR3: CASSLGGSGRSSYNEQFF

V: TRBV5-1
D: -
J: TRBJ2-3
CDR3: CASSLEGGLDTDTQYF

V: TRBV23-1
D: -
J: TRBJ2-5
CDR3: CASSQGQKGGQETQYF

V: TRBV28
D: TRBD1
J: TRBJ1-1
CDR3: CASSRQGAVGTEAFF

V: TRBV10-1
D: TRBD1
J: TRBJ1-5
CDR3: CASSDGTDNQPQHF

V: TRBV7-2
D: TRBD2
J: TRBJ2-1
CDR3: CASSTGVAGGLNEQFF

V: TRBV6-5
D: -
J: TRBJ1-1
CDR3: CASSYRNVLRTEAFF

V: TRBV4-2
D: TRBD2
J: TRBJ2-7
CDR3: CASSQGLAGGFEQYF

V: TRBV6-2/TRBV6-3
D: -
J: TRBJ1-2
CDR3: CASSDTGPHYGYTF

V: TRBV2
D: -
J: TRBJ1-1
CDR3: CATLAGPLNTEAFF

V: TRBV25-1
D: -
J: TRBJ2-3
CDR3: CASRGGGYTQYF

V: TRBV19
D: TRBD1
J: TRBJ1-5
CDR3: CASSSQGGGGNQPQHF

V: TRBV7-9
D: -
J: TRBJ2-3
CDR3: CASSELTGPSTDTQYF

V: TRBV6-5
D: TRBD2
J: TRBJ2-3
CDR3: CASKWGGSTDTQYF

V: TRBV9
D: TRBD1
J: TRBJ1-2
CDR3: CASGDRGRNYGYTF

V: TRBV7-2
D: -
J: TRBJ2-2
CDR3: CASSYPTIKGTGELFF

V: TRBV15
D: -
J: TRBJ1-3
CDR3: CATSRDWSGNTIYF

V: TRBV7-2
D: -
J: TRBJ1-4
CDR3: CASSTNAVREKLFF

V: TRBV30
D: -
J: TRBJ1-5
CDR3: CAWSSKGVWGNQPQHF

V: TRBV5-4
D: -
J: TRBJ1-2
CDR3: CASSLGGGFAYGYTF

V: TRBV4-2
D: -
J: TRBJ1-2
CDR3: CASSQVYLSSDGYTF

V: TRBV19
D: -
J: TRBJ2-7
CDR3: CASSEGPRRNYEQYF